This record concerns one TCR beta chain sequence. The clone's antigen remains unknown. Per-nucleotide qualities are absent, and no much larger clonotype sits a single base away. According to the germline V gene (reference sequence), CDR1 reads LNHDA and CDR2 reads SQIVND. V drops 4 bases and J drops 0 bases, leaving 19 bases in between. The CDR3 runs 17 residues from the cysteine to the phenylalanine. This entry keeps only the CDR3 DNA: 51 bases, framed from base 1. This sample is part of a study of cytomegalovirus exposure and HLA in healthy donors (dated by TCRdb to 2015 to 2018). With regard to the full study: In an earlier analysis of approximately 640 of the donors, about 270 Gb of sequence data and 117 million unique TCR beta sequences from approximately 180 million T cells were reported. The genetic ancestry cluster associated with self-reported Caucasian donors included approximately 85% of the roughly 410 genotyped donors. All discovery cohort repertoires had been generated on a single sequencing platform. The study was designed to test whether signatures of past pathogen exposure could be identified by cataloging public T cell receptors. The number of typed donors differed by locus: about 629-630 for A, B, C, DRB1 and DQB1; 500 to 550 for DQA1; 606 for DPA1; and around 490 for DPB1. Rather than drawing on any new phenotypic data, the later analysis identified candidate immune exposures from TCR beta sequences and the way those sequences occurred across donors. Across some 400 genotyped donors of the cohort, an average of about 240,000 unique TCR beta nucleotide sequences per donor were sequenced, and 15% to 20% of those sequences were non-productive. A later genetic analysis took genome-wide SNP genotypes for about three fifths of the 666 donors and used that subset as a discovery cohort. To predict cytomegalovirus infection status, the study brought together high-throughput TCR immunosequencing, statistical association of individual TCRs with disease status, and machine learning. Donor age, sex, ethnicity and CMV serostatus were compiled together with the repertoire data. Four or five DR-DQ haplotypes were treated as single units for association and clustering because of strong linkage in the cohort. The study used immunosequencing to profile the T cell repertoires of 666 subjects and linked those repertoires to cytomegalovirus serostatus. HLA typing covered class I and class II loci at four-digit resolution. An early release that covered roughly 600 HLA-typed donors contained 250 to 350 gigabases of sequencing data and 85 million to 100 million unique TCR sequences. In addition to the first cohort of 666 subjects, a separate validation cohort of approximately 130 different subjects was used. To decide whether each TCR beta V gene segment behaved as functional or pseudogenic, an earlier analysis of some 600 of the donors relied on high-throughput TCR beta sequencing. A later analysis re-examined previously published TCR beta repertoires from over 500 donors and added high-resolution HLA genotyping to investigate patterns of TCR occurrence. Beyond this particular receptor, the publication reports: The classifier was reported to diagnose cytomegalovirus status with high specificity and sensitivity in both the original and validation cohorts. Sequencing depth was assumed to be roughly uniform across donors in the presence/absence analyses, though that assumption may not hold. In vitro tests confirmed that a few of the cytomegalovirus-associated TCR beta chains recognize cytomegalovirus antigens. A further reported finding was that TCR beta sequences accurately predicted the HLA-A and HLA-B alleles for most subjects in the first cohort. In a later analysis, most CMV-associated TCR beta chains were found to appear HLA-restricted, with HLA associations seemingly driven largely by CMV exposure. Most TCR sequences were observed very rarely across donors, whereas some public TCRs were present in many individuals. The sequencing pipeline was judged likely to have produced a cluster of highly shared sequence variants as a technical artifact. In a later analysis, several top co-occurrence clusters were reported to appear linked to parvovirus B19, influenza, CMV and Epstein-Barr virus. Correlated functional status among segregating V segments might reflect linkage disequilibrium, but an unknown experimental factor could not be ruled out. The 87-base-pair reads could not distinguish some IMGT-functional V segments, including TRBV6-2 and TRBV6-3, so those segments were excluded. In a later analysis, about 16,000 TCR beta sequences were associated with specific HLA alleles at a false discovery rate of 0.05. This cohort had only TCR beta chains sequenced, and the lack of alpha or paired-chain data limited which features could be detected. A later genetic analysis reported fewer N-insertions in productive TCRs among donors in an Asian-associated ancestry cluster than the approximately 670-donor mean. Broadly in line with IMGT annotations, most TCR beta V segments showed up in productive rearrangements about 87% or about 30% of the time in an earlier analysis of several hundred of the donors. The only immune exposure information available for the cohort was CMV serostatus. Because counts were too low, about 18 rarely observed V segments, including chromosome 9 orphons, were excluded from the earlier analysis of around 590 of the donors. When HLA alleles, especially DR and DQ, strongly co-occurred, attributing TCR associations to individual alleles was difficult. A later genetic analysis associated a missense DCLRE1C variant with V-gene and J-gene trimming of TCR beta chains, and an independent cohort replicated the association. A later analysis found that TCR association rates varied across HLA loci, with DRB1 alleles showing the most associated TCRs and HLA-C alleles the fewest. Because HLA typing was missing for some donors at each locus, association tests included only the typed subset. The study listed 150 to 200 TCR beta chains as associated with cytomegalovirus. The authors suggested that the approach could potentially be extended to other disease states and immunological phenotypes. A later analysis found that HLA-associated TCR beta chains were more clonally expanded and had lower generation probabilities than equally common non-associated chains.

The cohort was made up of roughly 670 healthy bone marrow donors. Cohort members were all nominally healthy when sampled, although unrecorded immune exposures were likely present. The donor tested CMV seronegative and was one of the 352 seronegative cohort members. Each donor provided a peripheral blood sample, and peripheral blood mononuclear cells were used for TCR beta sequencing. Genomic DNA extraction from the blood cell samples was performed with the Qiagen DNeasy Blood Extraction Kit. Library construction relied on the immunoSEQ multiplex PCR assay. A mixture of 60 forward primers for TCR Vbeta segments and 13 reverse primers for TCR Jbeta segments was used in the multiplex PCR. Amplification of the CDR3 region of rearranged TCR beta genes was performed with a multiplex PCR assay on genomic DNA. The amplified TCR beta libraries were sequenced on the Illumina HiSeq System as 87-base-pair reads. The original pipeline was this. In a later analysis, tens of millions of unique TCR beta chains were counted across the roughly 670 repertoires, and some 10 million of these chains were shared by at least two donors. A nearest-neighbor algorithm error-corrected the raw reads and collapsed the reads into unique sequences, merging closely related sequences to remove PCR and sequencing errors. To assign V, D and J gene segments, CDR3 sequences were aligned to IMGT reference sequences. For a sequence to be retained, a match of at least six nucleotides to both a V gene segment and a J gene segment was required. A rearrangement counted as productive if the CDR3 had no stop codons and remained in frame with V and J, and every other rearrangement counted as non-productive. Following IMGT convention, CDR3 was defined as the stretch from the second conserved V-encoded cysteine up to the conserved J-encoded phenylalanine. The earlier analysis of about 610 of the donors excluded any sequence lacking an unambiguous match to a single V gene segment. An earlier analysis of almost 600 of the donors classified V segments as functional when productive rearrangements were above 56.7% and as segregating when the standard deviation between donors was above 5%. To diagnose cytomegalovirus status from the catalog of TCR beta chain sequences, a statistical classification framework was built. A later analysis assigned V and J genes by comparing TCR nucleotide sequences with IMGT/GENE-DB human TR gene sequences. In a later analysis, CDR3 sequences and most-parsimonious VDJ recombination scenarios were assigned using the TCRdist pipeline. In a later analysis, each TCR beta chain was defined by its CDR3 amino acid sequence together with its V-gene family, and reads lacking a unique V-gene family were excluded. As a way to deal with suspected cross-contamination and a sequencing artifact, a later analysis dropped 640 or so nucleotide sequences that were highly shared and had low generation probability. In a later analysis, a clonal expansion index for each public chain was calculated from normalized within-repertoire ranks of inferred template counts. In a later analysis, generation probabilities were computed using a VDJ recombination model fitted to out-of-frame rearrangements, and the results were checked against IGoR. In a later analysis, TCR-TCR, TCR-HLA and TCR-CMV co-occurrence was scored with hypergeometric tests, and a repertoire-size bias correction was applied to TCR pairs. In a later analysis, false discovery rates were estimated by permuting HLA or CMV assignments 20 times. A later analysis grouped co-occurring TCRs with DBSCAN, adding TCRdist sequence similarity when clustering within HLA-allele-positive subsets. Repertoires with fewer than 30,000 or more than 120,000 public chains were left out of co-occurrence clustering, as were four to six repertoires with anomalous nucleotide sharing. TCRdb took over this immuneACCESS table, retaining in-frame rearrangements with V and J assigned. Such tables are incomplete; in checked studies, under half of the missing clones stem from an unresolved V gene, and the remainder is unexplained. The DNA gave D and trimming, while V, J and clone size come from that table. A total of around 190,000 clones appear in this sample, about 88% of them only once. In total, the top ten clones hold 1.5% to 2% of the sample.

The sequence was collected from a young woman in good health and CMV-seronegative. The specimen sequenced was PBMCs. The V gene is TRBV19 and the J gene is TRBJ2-7; 6 matching bases give a weak D call of TRBD2. The nucleotide sequence reads as follows: TGTGCCAGTAGTAGAAGTAACCCCCGGGACTCCTCCTACGAGCAGTACTTC. Its protein reads: CASSRSNPRDSSYEQYF.